The next 17 T cell receptor beta chains were all read from a single sample in a study of identifying expanded T cells in peripheral blood. Using immunoSEQ multiplex PCR, the repertoire was profiled, and TCRdb retains in-frame clones only, with some absent. The sample yields some 93,000 clones, around 90% seen once. Sequences were obtained from blood. The receptors shown here come from a person aged 18 to 70 in good health.

The CDR3 region is CASSQGWVSNQPQHF. In DNA, the CDR3 is TGTGCCAGCAGCCAAGGTTGGGTTAGCAATCAGCCCCAGCATTTT. The V gene is TRBV4-2, the J gene TRBJ1-5, with D unclear. This CDR3 comprises 15 residues. Germline CDR1 LGHNA, CDR2 YNFKEQ. The V and J ends lost 1 base and 0 bases respectively, with 7 bases between them.

The chain has TRBV18 and TRBJ2-1, with D uncertain. This CDR3 contains 15 residues. CDR1 KGHSH and CDR2 LQKENI come from the germline V gene. Trimming took 2 bases from V and 8 from J, leaving 16 bases between them. The CDR3 DNA sequence: TGTGCCAGCTCACCAACGCCGCCGTCGCTGGATGAGCAGTTCTTC. Translation: CASSPTPPSLDEQFF. Based on the CDR3 plus reference TRBV18 and TRBJ2-1, the full variable domain is NAGVMQNPRHLVRRRGQEARLRCSPMKGHSHVYWYRQLPEEGLKFMVYLQKENIIDESGMPKERFSAEFPKEGPSILRIQQVVRGDSAAYFCASSPTPPSLDEQFFGPGTRLTVL.

This chain links TRBV25-1 with TRBJ1-4, with TRBD1 as a possible D gene (6 bases). Germline V lookup: CDR1 MGHDK, CDR2 SYGVNS. This CDR3 comprises 17 residues. Trimming removed 4 bases from V and 4 bases from J, with 19 bases in between. This CDR3 reads CASSASPWTVGNEKLFF. In DNA, the CDR3 is TGTGCCAGCAGTGCAAGCCCTTGGACAGTGGGTAATGAAAAACTGTTTTTT. The variable domain in full, completed from reference TRBV25-1 and TRBJ1-4, reads EADIYQTPRYLVIGTGKKITLECSQTMGHDKMYWYQQDPGMELHLIHYSYGVNSTEKGDLSSESTVSRIRTEHFPLTLESARPSHTSQYLCASSASPWTVGNEKLFFGSGTQLSVL.

The chain carries TRBV5-1 and TRBJ2-5; D gene ambiguous. CDR3 length equals 11 residues. Deletions cut 3 bases from V and 7 bases from J, with 7 bases between. Germline V gene sequence: CDR1 SGHRS, CDR2 YFSETQ. CDR3 bases: TGCGCCAGCAGCTCTGCGTCGACCCAGTACTTC. It codes for CASSSASTQYF.

The V gene is TRBV19, the J gene TRBJ1-3; 7 nucleotides align to TRBD1. Germline CDR1 reads LNHDA; CDR2 reads SQIVND (reference sequence). V trimming: 7 bases; J trimming: 4 bases; junction bases outside the gene matches: 7. The CDR3 contains 14 residues. CDR3 loop: CASTSRGLGNTIYF. The CDR3 DNA follows: TGTGCCAGTACGTCGAGGGGGCTAGGAAACACCATATATTTT.

The V and J genes are TRBV27 and TRBJ2-7, with 11 bases matching TRBD1. CDR1 is MNHEY and CDR2 is SMNVEV in the germline V gene (reference sequence). J was trimmed by 5 bases and V by 2 bases; bases with no gene match: 2. CDR3 length: 14 residues. CDR3 sequence reads: CASSLGTGGNEQYF. The CDR3, as DNA: TGTGCCAGCAGTTTAGGGACAGGGGGGAACGAGCAGTACTTC.

The V and J genes are TRBV27 and TRBJ1-1; D gene unclear. This CDR3 is 13 amino acids long. Trimming stripped 3 bases from V and 2 bases from J, with 7 bases between. Germline V CDR1 and CDR2: MNHEY, SMNVEV (reference sequence). CDR3 in amino acids: CASSFGHNTEAFF. DNA of the CDR3: TGTGCCAGCAGTTTCGGCCATAACACTGAAGCTTTCTTT.

This clone was seen just once. The rearrangement joins TRBV27 to TRBJ1-2; 8 positions agree with TRBD1. In germline, CDR1 is MNHEY, CDR2 SMNVEV (reference sequence). V gave up 6 bases and J gave up 2 bases; unmatched junction bases: 8. The CDR3 contains 15 residues. The CDR3 loop is CASSRHRTGNYGYTF. Here the CDR3 DNA reads TGTGCCAGCAGCCGCCACCGGACAGGGAACTATGGCTACACCTTC.

The chain is built from TRBV29-1 and TRBJ1-2, with D tentatively TRBD1 (5 bases). Trimming took 5 bases from V and 5 from J, leaving 18 bases between them. From germline, CDR1 is SQVTM and CDR2 ANQGSEA. The CDR3 loop spans 14 amino acids. The CDR3 nucleotides are TGCAGCGTTCGGGACTCAACATCTCGTTATGGCTACACCTTC. It codes for CSVRDSTSRYGYTF.

The rearrangement links TRBV10-1 to TRBJ1-1; D remains unclear. CDR1 WNHNN and CDR2 SYGVQD come from the germline V gene (reference sequence). V was pared by 2 bases and J by 0 bases, with 7 bases between. The CDR3 totals 14 residues. In DNA, the CDR3 is TGCGCCAGCAGTGAGGGCAGACTGAACACTGAAGCTTTCTTT. The encoded protein is CASSEGRLNTEAFF.

This rearrangement joins TRBV11-2 to TRBJ1-2, with 9 nucleotides matching TRBD1. Looked up from germline, CDR1 is SGHAT and CDR2 is FQNNGV. V lost 0 bases to trimming and J lost 4 bases; unmatched junction nucleotides: 6. CDR3 length equals 16 residues. CDR3 sequence: CASSLDLTGGFYGYTF. DNA for the CDR3: TGTGCCAGCAGCTTAGATCTGACAGGGGGTTTCTATGGCTACACCTTC.

This clone was observed a single time. This rearrangement joins TRBV6-4 to TRBJ2-3, with 11 bases identical to TRBD2. The V segment lost 3 bases and the J segment 9 bases; nucleotides outside the gene matches: 17. The CDR3 covers 18 residues. Germline-derived CDR1 and CDR2 are MRHNA and SNTAGT. This CDR3 is CASSEQPGLAALPGTQYF. CDR3 bases: TGTGCCAGCAGTGAACAGCCGGGACTAGCGGCCCTACCAGGCACGCAGTATTTT.

This clone was seen just once. J is TRBJ2-2 and V is TRBV19, with D unclear. CDR1 is LNHDA and CDR2 is SQIVND in the germline V gene (reference sequence). The CDR3 loop spans 14 amino acids. The V end lost 3 bases, the J end lost 6 bases, and 11 bases lay between the germline ends. DNA for the CDR3: TGTGCCAGTAGTATGCCCCCTATGTCCGGGGAGCTGTTTTTT. Amino acids: CASSMPPMSGELFF.

This clone was observed a handful of times. This chain links TRBV6-5 with TRBJ1-2; no reliable D call. Germline CDR1 and CDR2: MNHEY and SVGAGI. V lost 2 bases, J lost 5 bases, and 6 bases lay in between. The CDR3 contains 12 residues. CDR3 loop: CASSYGGYGYTF. CDR3 in DNA: TGTGCCAGCAGTTACGGAGGATATGGCTACACCTTC.

This chain links TRBV7-6 with TRBJ2-5; D possibly matches TRBD1 or TRBD2 (5 bases each). Trimming cost V 4 bases and J 2 bases, with 14 bases left between them. Germline V gene lookup returns CDR1 SGHVS and CDR2 FNYEAQ. The CDR3 loop spans 15 amino acids. The CDR3 DNA reads TGTGCCAGCAGCTGGGGACGGATAAAACAAGAGACCCAGTACTTC. Amino acid sequence: CASSWGRIKQETQYF.

This rearrangement joins TRBV30 to TRBJ2-5; 7 bases agree with TRBD1. The CDR3 sequence is 13 residues long. Germline CDR1 is GTSNPN and CDR2 is SVGIG (reference sequence). The ends lost 2 bases at V and 4 bases at J; junction bases unmatched: 4. CDR3 DNA: TGTGCCTGGAGTAGGACAGGTGGAGAGACCCAGTACTTC. It is translated as CAWSRTGGETQYF.

The DNA of the CDR3 is TGTGCCAGCTCCCAGGGGCGCCAATTCTATGGCTACACCTTC. Amino acid sequence: CASSQGRQFYGYTF. The chain employs TRBV18 and TRBJ1-2; a weak D match, TRBD1 (6 bases). Germline V gives CDR1 KGHSH, CDR2 LQKENI. There are 14 residues in the CDR3. The V and J ends lost 6 bases and 4 bases respectively, with 15 bases between them.